The 19 T cell receptor beta chains given below trace back to one sample, sequenced in a study of blood T cells in healthy people across ages. Next came a second PCR, run for roughly 6 to 11 cycles, which used a sample-barcoded 5' primer along with a J-beta primer mix. Each CDR3 protein gets one entry after TCRdb re-called the 5' RACE reads with MiXCR. This table has under 750,000 distinct CDR3 sequences, around half appearing once. Material: blood. These receptors all come from a man older than 75 in good health.

V is TRBV7-2 and J is TRBJ1-1; D gene unclear. The germline gives CDR1 SGHTA, CDR2 FQGNSA. This CDR3 has 14 amino acids. V was cut by 5 bases and J by 0 bases, with 10 bases left in between. CDR3 in DNA: TGTGCCAGCAGCCGTCGCGGGCTGAACACTGAAGCTTTCTTT. It specifies CASSRRGLNTEAFF.

The chain uses TRBV19 and TRBJ2-1; D uncertain. The CDR3 totals 13 residues. The V end lost 0 bases, the J end lost 11 bases, and 11 bases lay between the germline ends. CDR1 is LNHDA and CDR2 is SQIVND in the germline V gene (reference sequence). CDR3 DNA: TGTGCCAGTAGTATAGATGGGCAAGGCAAGCAGTTCTTC. This codes for CASSIDGQGKQFF. The full variable domain, rest sourced from reference TRBV19 and TRBJ2-1, is DGGITQSPKYLFRKEGQNVTLSCEQNLNHDAMYWYRQDPGQGLRLIYYSQIVNDFQKGDIAEGYSVSREKKESFPLTVTSAQKNPTAFYLCASSIDGQGKQFFGPGTRLTVL.

This clonotype appeared a few times. The chain is built from TRBV4-3 and TRBJ2-7, with TRBD2 identical over 11 bases. The CDR3 is 20 residues long. Trimming cost V 0 bases and J 5 bases; bases outside gene matches: 18. Germline-derived CDR1 and CDR2 are LGHNA and YSLEER. The CDR3 DNA is TGCGCCAGCAGCCAAGACTTAAGACCAGGTGTAACTAGCGGGAGAAACGAGCAGTACTTC. Translating gives CASSQDLRPGVTSGRNEQYF.

This clonotype was counted only a few times. The rearrangement uses TRBV3-1 and TRBJ2-1; 7 bases agree with TRBD2. Germline CDR1 LGHDT, CDR2 YNNKEL (reference sequence). The trim removed 1 base at V and 10 bases at J, leaving 4 bases unmatched. The CDR3 loop spans 13 amino acids. The CDR3 here is CASSQVRAGEQFF. DNA for the CDR3: TGTGCCAGCAGCCAAGTTCGAGCGGGGGAGCAGTTCTTC.

This clonotype has a handful of counts. The V and J genes are TRBV5-1 and TRBJ2-3; D may be TRBD1 (5 bases). Per the germline V gene, CDR1 is SGHRS and CDR2 is YFSETQ. The length of the CDR3 is 15 residues. Trimming took 4 bases from V and 0 from J, leaving 12 bases between them. The DNA of the CDR3 is TGCGCCAGCAGCCCGCCAAGGGGAAGCACAGATACGCAGTATTTT. The encoded protein is CASSPPRGSTDTQYF. The entire variable domain, with the rest obtained from reference TRBV5-1 and TRBJ2-3, is as follows: KAGVTQTPRYLIKTRGQQVTLSCSPISGHRSVSWYQQTPGQGLQFLFEYFSETQRNKGNFPGRFSGRQFSNSRSEMNVSTLELGDSALYLCASSPPRGSTDTQYFGPGTRLTVL.

Of note for this clonotype: Relative to the germline gene, one junction end is altered; a read error may explain this. The CDR3 loop reads CASSQDVGRLETQYF. The DNA of the CDR3 is TGCGCTAGCAGCCAAGATGTAGGCAGGCTGGAGACCCAGTACTTC. The chain is built from TRBV4-3 and TRBJ2-5; no definite D call. This CDR3 region has 15 residues. The germline gives CDR1 LGHNA, CDR2 YSLEER.

This clonotype showed up just a few times. The chain recombines TRBV5-1 with TRBJ1-3; tentatively, D is TRBD1 (5 bases). Germline V gives CDR1 SGHRS, CDR2 YFSETQ. The CDR3 covers 13 residues. Deletions cut 2 bases from V and 3 bases from J, with 6 bases between. The CDR3 loop is CASSFRGGNTIYF. The CDR3 DNA is TGCGCCAGCAGCTTTAGGGGTGGAAACACCATATATTTT.

The genes are TRBV7-2 and TRBJ1-2; D uncertain. Germline lookup yields CDR1 SGHTA and CDR2 FQGNSA. The CDR3 totals 14 residues. Deletions cut 4 bases from V and 1 base from J, with 10 bases between. CDR3 amino acids: CASSSLLGNYGYTF. The CDR3 nucleotides read TGTGCCAGCAGCTCCCTGTTGGGTAACTATGGCTACACCTTC.

In its sample, this clonotype was seen a few times. Just one base apart from a much larger clone, this may be a read error. This chain uses TRBV6-5 with TRBJ2-1; the match to TRBD1 covers 7 bases. The DNA matches TRBJ2-7 better at its end, which makes the J call doubtful. There are 16 residues in the CDR3. Germline values: CDR1 MNHEY, CDR2 SVGAGI. The CDR3 loop is CASSYSGGLLYNEQYF. For the CDR3, the DNA is TGTGCCAGCAGTTACTCAGGGGGCTTACTTTACAATGAGCAGTACTTC.

V usage is TRBV25-1 and J usage is TRBJ2-7; D ambiguous. The CDR3 contains 13 residues. The germline V gene has CDR1 MGHDK and CDR2 SYGVNS. Trimming removed 2 bases from V and 3 bases from J, with 8 bases in between. CDR3 sequence reads: CASSENSRYEQYF. Written as DNA, the CDR3 is TGTGCCAGCAGTGAAAACAGCCGCTACGAGCAGTACTTC.

V is TRBV20-1 and J is TRBJ2-7, with 10 bases identical to TRBD1. This CDR3 has 15 amino acids. Germline V gene data show CDR1 as DFQATT and CDR2 as SNEGSKA (reference sequence). V lost 0 bases to trimming and J lost 4 bases; unmatched junction nucleotides: 6. CDR3 loop: CSARERTGGGYEQYF. The CDR3 nucleotides are TGCAGTGCTAGAGAGAGGACAGGGGGTGGGTACGAGCAGTACTTC.

The CDR3 sequence is CASSQDRVSGGVKNIQYF. In DNA form, the CDR3 reads TGTGCCAGCAGCCAAGATCGCGTTAGCGGGGGGGTAAAAAACATTCAGTACTTC. This chain joins TRBV4-2 and TRBJ2-4, with 11 bases fitting TRBD2. J was trimmed by 4 bases and V by 0 bases; bases with no gene match: 8. Germline V gene data show CDR1 as LGHNA and CDR2 as YNFKEQ. CDR3 size: 18 residues.

This chain joins TRBV18 and TRBJ2-6, with a weak D call TRBD2 (5 bases). The germline V gene has CDR1 KGHSH and CDR2 LQKENI. The CDR3 is 16 residues long. V dropped 2 bases and J dropped 2 bases, with 10 bases sitting between them. CDR3 loop: CASSPGLGAGANVLTF. As DNA, the CDR3 is TGTGCCAGCTCACCAGGATTGGGAGCTGGGGCCAACGTCCTGACTTTC.

Ten or more counts support this clonotype. The CDR3 bases are TGTGCCAGCAGCTTCCGACAGGGAGCGGGAGGCCAAGAGACCCAGTACTTC. This codes for CASSFRQGAGGQETQYF. The chain carries TRBV7-9 and TRBJ2-5, with 9 positions matching TRBD2. The V and J ends lost 3 bases and 1 base, in that order; junction bases with no gene match: 9. This CDR3 region has 17 residues. CDR1 is SEHNR and CDR2 is FQNEAQ in the germline V gene (reference sequence). Combining the CDR3 with reference TRBV7-9 and TRBJ2-5 gives the whole variable domain DTGVSQNPRHKITKRGQNVTFRCDPISEHNRLYWYRQTLGQGPEFLTYFQNEAQLEKSRLLSDRFSAERPKGSFSTLEIQRTEQGDSAMYLCASSFRQGAGGQETQYFGPGTRLLVL.

This clonotype has only a few counts. The gene calls are TRBV7-2 and TRBJ2-1, with D uncertain. V was shortened by 5 bases and J by 1 base, with 15 bases between the two germline ends. Germline V lookup: CDR1 SGHTA, CDR2 FQGNSA. The CDR3 sequence is 16 residues long. The chain's CDR3 is CASSTALDGSYNEQFF. CDR3 bases: TGTGCCAGCAGCACCGCCCTGGACGGATCCTACAATGAGCAGTTCTTC.

This clonotype occurred many times. V gene TRBV6-5 combines with J gene TRBJ2-1, with 14 nucleotides matching TRBD2. Germline trimming cut 4 bases from V and 0 bases from J; bases unmatched to any gene: 8. CDR3 length: 19 amino acids. Germline CDR1 MNHEY, CDR2 SVGAGI. The CDR3 sequence: CASSWEGLAGAGSYNEQFF. CDR3 sequence (DNA): TGTGCCAGCAGTTGGGAGGGACTAGCGGGAGCGGGCTCCTACAATGAGCAGTTCTTC.

This clonotype was seen more than once but under ten times. V gene TRBV6-2 or TRBV6-3 combines with J gene TRBJ1-2; D remains ambiguous. Germline lookup yields CDR1 MNHEY and CDR2 SVGEGT. The CDR3 extends over 13 amino acids. V lost 6 bases and J lost 4, with 12 bases in between. The CDR3: CASSSISLYGYTF. CDR3 bases: TGTGCCAGCAGCTCGATTTCCCTCTATGGCTACACCTTC.

This clonotype was found a few times. The chain couples TRBV7-2 to TRBJ2-7, with TRBD1 identical over 8 bases. V was pared by 2 bases and J by 3 bases, with 6 bases of the junction left unmatched. CDR1 and CDR2 from the germline V gene are SGHTA and FQGNSA. The CDR3 is made up of 15 amino acids. The CDR3 sequence is CASSLSRGQRYEQYF. CDR3 nucleotide sequence: TGTGCCAGCAGCTTAAGCAGGGGGCAACGCTACGAGCAGTACTTC.

The rearrangement uses TRBV20-1 and TRBJ2-7; perhaps TRBD2 as D (6 bases). CDR3 length equals 14 residues. CDR1 is DFQATT and CDR2 is SNEGSKA in the germline V gene (reference sequence). V was shortened by 3 bases and J by 2 bases, with 14 bases between the two germline ends. CDR3 sequence reads: CSASLAGNTYEQYF. The CDR3, as DNA: TGCAGTGCTAGTCTCGCGGGAAATACCTACGAGCAGTACTTC.